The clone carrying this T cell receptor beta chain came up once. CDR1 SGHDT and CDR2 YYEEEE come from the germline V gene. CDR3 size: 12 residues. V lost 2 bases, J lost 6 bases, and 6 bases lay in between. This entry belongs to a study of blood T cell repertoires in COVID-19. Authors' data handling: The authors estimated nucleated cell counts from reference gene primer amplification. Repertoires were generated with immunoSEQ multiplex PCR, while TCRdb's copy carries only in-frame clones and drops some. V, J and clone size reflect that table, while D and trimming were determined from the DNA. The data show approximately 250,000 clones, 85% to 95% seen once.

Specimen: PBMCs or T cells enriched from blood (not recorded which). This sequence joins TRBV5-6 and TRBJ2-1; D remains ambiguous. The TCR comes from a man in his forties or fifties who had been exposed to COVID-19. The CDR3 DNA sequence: TGTGCCAGCAGCTTCACGGTCAATGAGCAGTTCTTC. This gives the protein CASSFTVNEQFF.